A single sample gave rise to the 7 T cell receptor beta chains below, sequenced in a study of shared clonotypes between healthy human individuals. The assay was immunoSEQ multiplex PCR, and TCRdb's table has in-frame clones only and misses some. The sample includes 2 million to 2.5 million clones, 93% of them seen just once. The sample comprised naive CD4+ T cells from PBMCs. Subset in this sample: CD45RA+ positively selected. The source of these receptors is a man aged 18 to 35 in good health. Some clones in this sample may be carry-over from other donors' samples.

The V gene is TRBV7-6, the J gene TRBJ2-7; 10 positions match TRBD1. CDR3 size: 15 residues. V lost 5 bases to trimming and J lost 4 bases; unmatched junction nucleotides: 8. Germline V gene data show CDR1 as SGHVS and CDR2 as FNYEAQ. The CDR3 loop is CASSPQGTGEYEQYF. CDR3 sequence (DNA): TGTGCCAGCAGCCCGCAGGGGACAGGGGAATACGAGCAGTACTTC.

The V call is TRBV15, the J call TRBJ2-7; D might be TRBD2 (5 bases). The CDR3 runs to 14 residues. Deletions cut 0 bases from V and 6 bases from J, with 12 bases between. The germline V gene has CDR1 LNHNV and CDR2 YYDKDF (reference sequence). The CDR3 bases are TGTGCCACCAGCAGAGATCTAAGGGAGCCCGAGCAGTACTTC. Translation: CATSRDLREPEQYF. Full variable domain (outside the CDR3, taken from reference TRBV15 and TRBJ2-7): DAMVIQNPRYQVTQFGKPVTLSCSQTLNHNVMYWYQQKSSQAPKLLFHYYDKDFNNEADTPDNFQSRRPNTSFCFLDIRSPGLGDTAMYLCATSRDLREPEQYFGPGTRLTVT.

The chain is built from TRBV2 and TRBJ2-1; a weak D match, TRBD2 (5 bases). V lost 3 bases and J lost 8, with 14 bases in between. The CDR3 loop spans 14 amino acids. The V gene's germline CDR1 is SNHLY and CDR2 FYNNEI. The CDR3 here is CASSDHTSIHEQFF. DNA for the CDR3: TGTGCCAGCAGTGACCACACTAGTATCCATGAGCAGTTCTTC. Using reference TRBV2 and TRBJ2-1 for the parts outside the CDR3, the full variable domain is EPEVTQTPSHQVTQMGQEVILRCVPISNHLYFYWYRQILGQKVEFLVSFYNNEISEKSEIFDDQFSVERPDGSNFTLKIRSTKLEDSAMYFCASSDHTSIHEQFFGPGTRLTVL.

The chain combines TRBV15 with TRBJ1-2; tentative D call: TRBD1 (6 bases). Germline V CDR1 and CDR2: LNHNV, YYDKDF (reference sequence). The CDR3 loop spans 15 amino acids. Trimming stripped 0 bases from V and 4 bases from J, with 12 bases between. CDR3 loop: CATSRDFQGLYGYTF. The CDR3 DNA reads as TGTGCCACCAGCAGAGATTTTCAGGGGCTCTATGGCTACACCTTC.

This sequence joins TRBV4-2 and TRBJ2-7, with D uncertain. CDR3 size: 17 residues. Looked up from germline, CDR1 is LGHNA and CDR2 is YNFKEQ. Deletions cut 4 bases from V and 3 bases from J, with 22 bases between. This CDR3 reads CASSLKADTSSHYEQYF. For the CDR3, the DNA is TGTGCCAGCAGCCTGAAGGCCGACACATCCTCGCACTACGAGCAGTACTTC.

The rearrangement links TRBV28 to TRBJ2-7; weak D call: TRBD1 (6 bases). The germline gives CDR1 MDHEN, CDR2 SYDVKM. The CDR3 is 15 residues long. Trimming shortened V by 5 bases and J by 6 bases, and 20 bases separated the two germline ends. The CDR3 reads CASSNTGFGQVEQYF. CDR3 sequence (DNA): TGTGCCAGCAGTAATACAGGGTTCGGTCAGGTCGAGCAGTACTTC.

In DNA form, the CDR3 reads TGCGCCAGCAGCCACGAAACAGGGGCAACTAATGAAAAACTGTTTTTT. Amino acids: CASSHETGATNEKLFF. The chain employs TRBV5-1 and TRBJ1-4; 7 bases agree with TRBD1. After removal of 4 bases from V and 0 bases from J, the junction contained 6 bases not matched to a gene. The germline CDR1 and CDR2 sequences are SGHRS and YFSETQ. This CDR3 is 16 amino acids long.